This TCR beta chain came from a study of shared clonotypes between healthy human individuals. Approximately 210 ng DNA, tens of thousands of T cell genomes, went into each sorted-subset replicate PCR. Using immunoSEQ multiplex PCR, the repertoire was profiled, and TCRdb retains in-frame clones only, with some absent. Found here are roughly 1.4 million clones, around 98.5% of them singletons; the top ten hold over 0.3%. The CDR3 consists of 11 residues. Germline CDR1 SGHTS, CDR2 YDEGEE. Trimming removed 1 base from V and 5 bases from J, with 4 bases in between. Points on this clone: Additional DNA sequences in this sample encode the identical CDR3.

Into CD45RA+ naive and CD45RA-negative memory subsets, the CD4+ cells were split. The chain has TRBV5-8 and TRBJ2-7, with unresolved D. Sequencing used naive CD4+ T cells sorted from blood. Subset of the sample: CD45RA+ positively selected. The source of this sequence is a man aged 30 to 45 in good health. The CDR3 protein is CASSLLHEQYF. CDR3 nucleotides: TGTGCCAGCAGCTTGTTACACGAGCAGTACTTC.